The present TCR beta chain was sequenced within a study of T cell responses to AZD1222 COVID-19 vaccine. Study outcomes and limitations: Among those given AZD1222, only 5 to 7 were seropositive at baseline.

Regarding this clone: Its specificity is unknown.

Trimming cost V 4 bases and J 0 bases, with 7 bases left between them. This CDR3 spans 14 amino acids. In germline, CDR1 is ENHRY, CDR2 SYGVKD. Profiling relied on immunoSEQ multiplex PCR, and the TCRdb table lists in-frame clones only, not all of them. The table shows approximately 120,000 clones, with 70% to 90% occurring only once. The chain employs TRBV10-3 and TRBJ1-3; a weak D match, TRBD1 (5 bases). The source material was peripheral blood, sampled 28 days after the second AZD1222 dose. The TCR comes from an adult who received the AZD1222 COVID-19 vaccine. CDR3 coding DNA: TGTGCCATCAGTGCCGGGGGCTCTGGAAACACCATATATTTT. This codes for CAISAGGSGNTIYF.